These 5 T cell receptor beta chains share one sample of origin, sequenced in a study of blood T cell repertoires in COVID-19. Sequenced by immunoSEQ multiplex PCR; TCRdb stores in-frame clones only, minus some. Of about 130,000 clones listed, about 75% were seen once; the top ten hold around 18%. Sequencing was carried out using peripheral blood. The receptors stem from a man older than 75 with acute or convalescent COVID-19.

The CDR3, as DNA: TGTGCCAGTAGTCTAGCGGGTACCTACAATGAGCAGTTCTTC. Translating it yields CASSLAGTYNEQFF. This chain joins TRBV19 and TRBJ2-1; 8 nucleotides match TRBD2. There are 14 residues in the CDR3. V was pared by 5 bases and J by 2 bases, with 2 bases of the junction left unmatched. Germline CDR1 and CDR2: LNHDA and SQIVND (reference sequence).

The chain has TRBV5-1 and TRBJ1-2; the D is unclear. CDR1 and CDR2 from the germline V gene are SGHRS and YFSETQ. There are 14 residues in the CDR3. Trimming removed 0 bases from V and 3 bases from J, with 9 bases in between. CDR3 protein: CASSLEAEYYGYTF. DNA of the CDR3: TGCGCCAGCAGCTTGGAGGCGGAATACTATGGCTACACCTTC.

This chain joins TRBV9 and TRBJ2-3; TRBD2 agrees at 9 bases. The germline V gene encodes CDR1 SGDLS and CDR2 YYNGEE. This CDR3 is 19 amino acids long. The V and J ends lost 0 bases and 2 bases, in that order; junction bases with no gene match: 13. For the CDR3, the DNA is TGTGCCAGCAGCGTAGTCCCTAGCGGGGTCCTAATTACCACAGATACGCAGTATTTT. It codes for CASSVVPSGVLITTDTQYF.

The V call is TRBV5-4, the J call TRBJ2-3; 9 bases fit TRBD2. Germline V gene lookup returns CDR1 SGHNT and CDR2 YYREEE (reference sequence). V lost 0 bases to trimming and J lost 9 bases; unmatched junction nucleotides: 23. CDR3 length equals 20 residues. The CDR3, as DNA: TGTGCCAGCAGCTTGGCCGGGAGCAGGCCTAGCGGGACCTTCGGGGGGACGCAGTATTTT. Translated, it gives CASSLAGSRPSGTFGGTQYF.

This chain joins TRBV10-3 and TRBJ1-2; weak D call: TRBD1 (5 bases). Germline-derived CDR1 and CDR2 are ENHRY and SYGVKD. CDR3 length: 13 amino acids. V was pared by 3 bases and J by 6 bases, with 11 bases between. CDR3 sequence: CAISEDGANGYTF. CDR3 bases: TGTGCCATCAGTGAAGATGGGGCGAATGGCTACACCTTC.